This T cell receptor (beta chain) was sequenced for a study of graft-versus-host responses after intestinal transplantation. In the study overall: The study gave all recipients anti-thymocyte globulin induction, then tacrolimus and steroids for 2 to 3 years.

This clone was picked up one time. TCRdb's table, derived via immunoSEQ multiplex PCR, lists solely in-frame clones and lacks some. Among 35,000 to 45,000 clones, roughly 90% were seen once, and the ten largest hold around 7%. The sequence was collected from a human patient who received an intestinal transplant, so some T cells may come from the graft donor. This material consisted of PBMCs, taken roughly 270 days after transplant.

DNA of the CDR3: TGTGCCATCAGTGAGGGCAACAGCTATGGCTACACCTTC. Residues: CAISEGNSYGYTF. The chain employs TRBV10-3 and TRBJ1-2; unclear D gene. The CDR3 runs 13 residues. CDR1 ENHRY and CDR2 SYGVKD come from the germline V gene. Trimming cost V 2 bases and J 4 bases, with 8 bases left between them.